The present TCR beta chain was sequenced within a study of shared clonotypes between healthy human individuals. Deep was the level used in running the assay. Sequencing used immunoSEQ multiplex PCR; TCRdb keeps in-frame clones, though not all of them. This sample carries 1,500,000 or so clones, approximately 98.5% of them seen once, and the ten largest clones take roughly 0.36%. Looked up from germline, CDR1 is MDHEN and CDR2 is SYDVKM. The CDR3 is 14 amino acids. The trim removed 2 bases at V and 4 bases at J, leaving 4 bases unmatched. The rearrangement uses TRBV28 and TRBJ2-7, with 8 bases that match TRBD2. The source of this sequence is a man under 40 in good health. Sequenced input: naive CD4+ T cells sorted from blood. Noted subset: CD45RA+ positively selected. The CDR3 bases are TGTGCCAGCAGTTTAATCGGACTAGCTTACGAGCAGTACTTC. Translation gives CASSLIGLAYEQYF.